This T cell receptor (beta chain) was recovered during a study of blood T cell repertoires in COVID-19. Study as a whole: Acute and convalescent COVID-19 samples came from the United States, Italy and Spain. PBMCs, B-cell-depleted T cells, or T cells provided the cDNA or gDNA that made up the material.

Germline-derived CDR1 and CDR2 are MDHEN and SYDVKM. Trimming took off 6 bases at V and 11 bases at J, with 10 bases between the two ends. CDR3 size: 11 residues. Per the study methods: Reference gene primer amplification yielded estimated nucleated cell counts. Generated by immunoSEQ multiplex PCR, the TCRdb table keeps only in-frame clones and is missing some. V, J and clone size were drawn from that table, and D and trimming were deduced from the DNA. The repertoire has about 88,000 clones, 88% of them found once; the top ten carry 11%. The chain carries TRBV28 and TRBJ1-4, with D unresolved. The sequenced material came from peripheral blood. This receptor was identified in a man aged 80 or over with acute or convalescent COVID-19. The CDR3 region has the DNA TGTGCCAGCAGCGGTCCCTTGAAACTGTTTTTT. Amino acid sequence: CASSGPLKLFF.